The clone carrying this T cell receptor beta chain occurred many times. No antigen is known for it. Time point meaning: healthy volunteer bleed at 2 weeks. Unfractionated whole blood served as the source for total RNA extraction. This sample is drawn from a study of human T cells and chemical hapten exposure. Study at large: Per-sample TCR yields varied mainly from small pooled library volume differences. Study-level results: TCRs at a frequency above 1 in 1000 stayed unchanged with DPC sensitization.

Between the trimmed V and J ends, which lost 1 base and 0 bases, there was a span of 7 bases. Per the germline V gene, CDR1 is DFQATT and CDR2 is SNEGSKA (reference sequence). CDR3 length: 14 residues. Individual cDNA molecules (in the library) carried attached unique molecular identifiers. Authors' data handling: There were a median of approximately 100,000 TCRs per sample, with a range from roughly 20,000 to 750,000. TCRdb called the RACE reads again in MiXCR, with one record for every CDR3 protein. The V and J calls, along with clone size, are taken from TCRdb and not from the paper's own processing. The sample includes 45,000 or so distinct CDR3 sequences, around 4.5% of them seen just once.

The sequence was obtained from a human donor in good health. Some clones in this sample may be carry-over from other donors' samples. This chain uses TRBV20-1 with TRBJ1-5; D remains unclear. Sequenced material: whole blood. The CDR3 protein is CSARGEYSNQPQHF. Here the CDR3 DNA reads TGCAGTGCTAGAGGGGAGTATAGCAATCAGCCCCAGCATTTT.